This passage covers 27 T cell receptor beta chains from one sample sequenced in a study of shared clonotypes between healthy human individuals. TCRdb's copy holds only in-frame clones and misses some; the assay was immunoSEQ multiplex PCR. The table includes 1,500,000 or so clones, approximately 98.5% detected once. Sequencing was carried out using naive CD4+ T cells sorted from blood. Specified subset: CD45RA+ positively selected. Every receptor here comes from a man in his thirties or forties in good health.

This clone was counted once. The chain recombines TRBV10-3 with TRBJ2-1, with 8 nucleotides matching TRBD1. CDR1 ENHRY and CDR2 SYGVKD come from the germline V gene. This CDR3 contains 14 residues. With V trimmed by 6 bases and J by 5 bases, 6 bases remained unmatched. CDR3 region: CAIRSGQANNEQFF. CDR3 nucleotide sequence: TGTGCCATCAGATCGGGACAGGCAAACAATGAGCAGTTCTTC.

The chain is built from TRBV28 and TRBJ2-1; 7 positions agree with TRBD1. CDR3 length equals 12 residues. J was trimmed by 4 bases and V by 8 bases; bases with no gene match: 2. Looked up from germline, CDR1 is MDHEN and CDR2 is SYDVKM. CDR3 sequence (DNA): TGTGCCAGCGAGGGACAGTACAATGAGCAGTTCTTC. Protein sequence: CASEGQYNEQFF.

The chain uses TRBV11-2 and TRBJ2-3; TRBD2 matches 10 bases. With V trimmed by 5 bases and J by 2 bases, 4 bases remained unmatched. This CDR3 is 15 amino acids long. Germline assignment: CDR1 SGHAT and CDR2 FQNNGV. CDR3 nucleotides: TGTGCCAGCAGCATTAGCGGGAGGCCCACAGATACGCAGTATTTT. Encoded protein: CASSISGRPTDTQYF.

V and J are TRBV6-6 and TRBJ2-3; 13 bases are shared with TRBD2. Germline V gene lookup returns CDR1 MNHNY and CDR2 SVGAGI (reference sequence). J lost 1 base, V lost 6 bases, and 4 bases had no gene match. This CDR3 spans 16 amino acids. The CDR3 sequence: CASRRLAGGGTDTQYF. In DNA form, the CDR3 reads TGTGCCAGCAGAAGACTAGCGGGAGGAGGCACAGATACGCAGTATTTT.

The rearrangement links TRBV18 to TRBJ1-2, with TRBD1 matching over 7 bases. Germline values: CDR1 KGHSH, CDR2 LQKENI. V dropped 1 base and J dropped 8; count of bases not matched to a gene: 10. This CDR3 has 15 residues. The CDR3 DNA reads TGTGCCAGCTCACCACGAGAGACAGGGCAAGGAGGCTACACCTTC. Its protein product is CASSPRETGQGGYTF.

J is TRBJ2-5 and V is TRBV5-4; 7 nucleotides line up with TRBD2. Germline values: CDR1 SGHNT, CDR2 YYREEE (reference sequence). The junction had 9 bases not matched to a gene; V was cut back by 4 bases and J by 0 bases. The CDR3 spans 16 residues. The CDR3 sequence: CASSVGGPGYQETQYF. The CDR3 DNA follows: TGTGCCAGCAGCGTGGGAGGGCCCGGGTACCAAGAGACCCAGTACTTC.

J is TRBJ2-3 and V is TRBV5-1; a possible D gene is TRBD1 (5 bases). V lost 4 bases and J lost 1, with 13 bases in between. The CDR3 runs to 15 residues. Germline V lookup: CDR1 SGHRS, CDR2 YFSETQ. This CDR3 reads CASSTGHERTDTQYF. The CDR3 bases are TGCGCCAGCAGCACCGGACACGAGCGCACAGATACGCAGTATTTT.

The rearrangement uses TRBV7-2 and TRBJ2-7; D call uncertain. Germline V lookup: CDR1 SGHTA, CDR2 FQGNSA. There are 13 residues in the CDR3. Trimming removed 5 bases at V and 5 bases at J, with 13 bases between. The CDR3 loop is CASSPSLFHEQYF. In nucleotides, the CDR3 is TGTGCCAGCAGCCCGTCCCTTTTCCACGAGCAGTACTTC. The full variable domain, rest sourced from reference TRBV7-2 and TRBJ2-7, is GAGVSQSPSNKVTEKGKDVELRCDPISGHTALYWYRQSLGQGLEFLIYFQGNSAPDKSGLPSDRFSAERTGGSVSTLTIQRTQQEDSAVYLCASSPSLFHEQYFGPGTRLTVT.

This chain uses TRBV18 with TRBJ2-1; D is ambiguous. This CDR3 has 18 residues. Trimming took off 6 bases at V and 0 bases at J, with 21 bases between the two ends. Germline lookup yields CDR1 KGHSH and CDR2 LQKENI. The CDR3 here is CASSQTWGQETSYNEQFF. CDR3 nucleotide sequence: TGTGCCAGCTCCCAAACGTGGGGTCAGGAAACCTCCTACAATGAGCAGTTCTTC.

The chain links TRBV7-3 to TRBJ2-3; TRBD1 or TRBD2 may be the D gene (6 bases each). The CDR3 sequence is 13 residues long. Germline-derived CDR1 and CDR2 are SGHTA and FQGTGA. V was trimmed by 7 bases and J by 5 bases, leaving 13 bases between them. CDR3 bases: TGTGCCAGCACCTTGGGGGGCGGAGATACGCAGTATTTT. It codes for CASTLGGGDTQYF.

This sequence joins TRBV27 and TRBJ1-2; D unresolved. Germline CDR1 is MNHEY and CDR2 is SMNVEV (reference sequence). The V end was cut by 3 bases, the J end by 4 bases, with 9 bases between. This CDR3 has 13 amino acids. CDR3 nucleotides: TGTGCCAGCAGTTTTAACACCGGCTATGGCTACACCTTC. Its translation: CASSFNTGYGYTF.

The V call is TRBV5-1, the J call TRBJ2-1, with D unresolved. This CDR3 has 12 amino acids. Trimming cost V 0 bases and J 13 bases, with 11 bases left between them. Germline values: CDR1 SGHRS, CDR2 YFSETQ. The DNA for the CDR3 is TGCGCCAGCAGCTTGGCGAGGCTTGAACAGTTCTTC. Protein: CASSLARLEQFF. Drawing the rest from reference TRBV5-1 and TRBJ2-1, the complete variable domain is KAGVTQTPRYLIKTRGQQVTLSCSPISGHRSVSWYQQTPGQGLQFLFEYFSETQRNKGNFPGRFSGRQFSNSRSEMNVSTLELGDSALYLCASSLARLEQFFGPGTRLTVL.

The V and J genes are TRBV5-1 and TRBJ1-1, with D unclear. The length of the CDR3 is 13 residues. V lost 5 bases and J 1 base, leaving 9 bases between the germline ends. Germline CDR1 and CDR2: SGHRS and YFSETQ. The CDR3 loop reads CASRKQGNTEAFF. CDR3 DNA: TGCGCCAGCAGGAAACAAGGGAACACTGAAGCTTTCTTT.

With regard to this clone: The sample has other DNA sequences that encode this CDR3 too. J is TRBJ2-2 and V is TRBV5-1; 8 bases fit TRBD2. Germline V lookup: CDR1 SGHRS, CDR2 YFSETQ. V dropped 0 bases and J dropped 2; count of bases not matched to a gene: 3. This CDR3 comprises 16 residues. The CDR3 sequence is CASSLGLAGNTGELFF. The DNA of the CDR3 is TGCGCCAGCAGCTTGGGGCTAGCGGGCAACACCGGGGAGCTGTTTTTT.

This clone was picked up one time. The rearrangement uses TRBV2 and TRBJ2-5; 9 nucleotides align to TRBD1. The V segment lost 9 bases and the J segment 2 bases; nucleotides outside the gene matches: 4. Germline-derived CDR1 and CDR2 are SNHLY and FYNNEI. CDR3 length: 13 residues. CDR3 sequence reads: CARGQGQQETQYF. The DNA for the CDR3 is TGTGCCAGGGGACAGGGACAACAAGAGACCCAGTACTTC.

The count of this clone is one. The rearrangement joins TRBV28 to TRBJ1-1, with D hard to call. CDR1 and CDR2 (germline): MDHEN, SYDVKM. The germline V and J ends were trimmed by 8 bases and 9 bases, with 25 bases remaining between them. CDR3 size: 15 residues. CDR3 nucleotides: TGTGCCAGCGTTGATGTACGGCGCGGGCCGTTTAAAGCTTTCTTT. Translated: CASVDVRRGPFKAFF. The complete variable domain, with remaining parts taken from reference TRBV28 and TRBJ1-1, reads DVKVTQSSRYLVKRTGEKVFLECVQDMDHENMFWYRQDPGLGLRLIYFSYDVKMKEKGDIPEGYSVSREKKERFSLILESASTNQTSMYLCASVDVRRGPFKAFFGQGTRLTVV.

This clone appeared a single time. The rearrangement links TRBV6-1 to TRBJ1-1; D unresolved. CDR1 and CDR2 (germline): MNHNS, SASEGT. Trimming took 2 bases from V and 4 from J, leaving 11 bases between them. CDR3 length: 14 residues. The CDR3 nucleotides read TGTGCCAGCAGTGAAAACCATCGGAGCACTGAAGCTTTCTTT. This codes for CASSENHRSTEAFF.

The chain uses TRBV18 and TRBJ2-2, with D unresolved. Deletions cut 5 bases from V and 0 bases from J, with 10 bases between. The CDR3 loop spans 15 amino acids. Germline CDR1 and CDR2: KGHSH and LQKENI. In nucleotides, the CDR3 is TGTGCCAGCTCAGAAACTCTCGCGAACACCGGGGAGCTGTTTTTT. Translated, it gives CASSETLANTGELFF. Supplemented by reference TRBV18 and TRBJ2-2, the full variable domain reads NAGVMQNPRHLVRRRGQEARLRCSPMKGHSHVYWYRQLPEEGLKFMVYLQKENIIDESGMPKERFSAEFPKEGPSILRIQQVVRGDSAAYFCASSETLANTGELFFGEGSRLTVL.

This clone was seen a single time. V gene TRBV5-5 combines with J gene TRBJ2-7; D is unresolved. Germline CDR1 and CDR2: SGHKS and YYEKEE (reference sequence). The CDR3 is 16 amino acids. The V and J ends lost 5 bases and 4 bases respectively, with 22 bases between them. CDR3 region: CASSSSVKAAAYEQYF. CDR3 DNA: TGTGCCAGCAGTTCGTCGGTTAAGGCGGCGGCATACGAGCAGTACTTC.

V is TRBV12-2 and J is TRBJ1-4; TRBD1, the table's D call, was not compared with the DNA. TRBV12-2 is noted as a pseudogene. CDR3 size: 16 residues. Written as DNA, the CDR3 is TGTGCAAGTCGCTTAGACCAGGGACAGCTTAATGAAAAACTGTTTTTT. Translation gives CASRLDQGQLNEKLFF.

The rearrangement links TRBV7-7 to TRBJ2-2, with 7 bases identical to TRBD2. The CDR3 contains 14 residues. Looked up from germline, CDR1 is SSHAT and CDR2 is FNYEAQ (reference sequence). The V gene end was trimmed by 2 bases and the J gene end by 5 bases; junction bases not matched to a gene: 2. In DNA form, the CDR3 reads TGTGCCAGCAGCTTAAAAGCGGGAACCGGGGAGCTGTTTTTT. As protein: CASSLKAGTGELFF.

This chain joins TRBV5-1 and TRBJ2-1; TRBD2 agrees at 10 bases. The germline V gene encodes CDR1 SGHRS and CDR2 YFSETQ. V was pared by 4 bases and J by 3 bases, with 13 bases of the junction left unmatched. The CDR3 runs to 18 residues. CDR3 loop: CASSPGRIAGGLYNEQFF. CDR3 DNA sequence: TGCGCCAGCAGCCCTGGTCGTATAGCGGGAGGCCTCTACAATGAGCAGTTCTTC.

The chain couples TRBV29-1 to TRBJ2-1; TRBD2 agrees at 9 bases. This CDR3 region has 16 residues. Germline V gives CDR1 SQVTM, CDR2 ANQGSEA. V was pared by 7 bases and J by 4 bases, with 14 bases of the junction left unmatched. The CDR3 protein is CSGASFLAGTYNEQFF. CDR3 DNA: TGCAGCGGGGCCTCCTTCCTAGCGGGGACATACAATGAGCAGTTCTTC.

The V gene is TRBV19, the J gene TRBJ2-7; D gene ambiguous. CDR1 and CDR2 from the germline V gene are LNHDA and SQIVND (reference sequence). This CDR3 contains 11 residues. V was clipped by 7 bases and J by 3 bases, with 7 bases between them. The CDR3 sequence is CASNPNYEQYF. The CDR3 nucleotides are TGTGCCAGTAATCCTAACTACGAGCAGTACTTC.

In its sample, this clone was seen once. The gene calls are TRBV11-2 and TRBJ2-5, with D perhaps TRBD1 (6 bases). The CDR3 extends over 16 amino acids. V was trimmed by 0 bases and J by 1 base, leaving 12 bases between them. Germline lookup yields CDR1 SGHAT and CDR2 FQNNGV. Here the CDR3 reads CASSLDMTGFQETQYF. CDR3 nucleotide sequence: TGTGCCAGCAGCTTAGATATGACAGGATTCCAAGAGACCCAGTACTTC.

The chain carries TRBV10-3 and TRBJ2-2, with 10 positions matching TRBD2. V gave up 6 bases and J gave up 4 bases; unmatched junction bases: 2. CDR1 ENHRY and CDR2 SYGVKD come from the germline V gene. This CDR3 spans 14 amino acids. The CDR3 DNA reads as TGTGCCATCAGATCTAGCGGGAGCACCGGGGAGCTGTTTTTT. Its translation is CAIRSSGSTGELFF.

V and J are TRBV5-4 and TRBJ2-3; 8 bases are shared with TRBD2. CDR3 length: 14 residues. V dropped 3 bases and J dropped 3; count of bases not matched to a gene: 3. Germline V gives CDR1 SGHNT, CDR2 YYREEE (reference sequence). The CDR3 DNA is TGTGCCAGCAGCTCAGTAGCGGGAACAGATACGCAGTATTTT. It codes for CASSSVAGTDTQYF.